The 26 T cell receptor beta chains given below trace back to one sample, sequenced in a study of T cell responses to AZD1222 COVID-19 vaccine. Using immunoSEQ multiplex PCR, the repertoire was profiled, and TCRdb retains in-frame clones only, with some absent. The table records approximately 93,000 clones, around 89% of them present only once. The material was peripheral blood, obtained 28 days after the second AZD1222 dose. These receptors were taken from an adult who received the AZD1222 COVID-19 vaccine.

This sequence joins TRBV4-3 and TRBJ1-2; D uncertain. This CDR3 has 15 residues. Germline CDR1 LGHNA, CDR2 YSLEER. The V and J ends lost 0 bases and 0 bases respectively, with 8 bases between them. The CDR3, as DNA: TGCGCCAGCAGCCAAGACTGGGGAACTAACTATGGCTACACCTTC. Translating it yields CASSQDWGTNYGYTF.

The rearrangement joins TRBV19 to TRBJ2-6; perhaps TRBD2 as D (6 bases). CDR1 is LNHDA, CDR2 SQIVND, per germline (reference sequence). Trimming took 5 bases from V and 0 from J, leaving 14 bases between them. This CDR3 is built from 17 residues. The CDR3 loop reads CASSSAGRSSGANVLTF. In DNA form, the CDR3 reads TGTGCCAGTAGTTCCGCGGGGCGCAGCTCTGGGGCCAACGTCCTGACTTTC.

V gene TRBV15 combines with J gene TRBJ2-7; no reliable D call. Germline lookup yields CDR1 LNHNV and CDR2 YYDKDF (reference sequence). V lost 5 bases to trimming and J lost 5 bases, with 22 bases between them. This CDR3 comprises 16 residues. The CDR3 DNA reads as TGTGCCACCAGCCCCCGCCTCTTGGGATCCATGGACGAGCAGTACTTC. This gives the protein CATSPRLLGSMDEQYF.

J is TRBJ2-1 and V is TRBV28; 7 positions agree with TRBD2. The length of the CDR3 is 14 residues. The V and J ends lost 4 bases and 7 bases, in that order; junction bases with no gene match: 7. Germline CDR1 is MDHEN and CDR2 is SYDVKM. The CDR3 spells CASSSGGFPNEQFF. In DNA, the CDR3 is TGTGCCAGCAGTTCGGGAGGTTTCCCTAATGAGCAGTTCTTC.

Comments on this clone: At one end, the junction sequence differs from germline, possibly due to a read error. The chain employs TRBV7-7 and TRBJ1-1; no reliable D call. The CDR3 is 13 amino acids. Per the germline V gene, CDR1 is SSHAT and CDR2 is FNYEAQ (reference sequence). This CDR3 reads CASSLIPGTEAFF. CDR3 sequence (DNA): TGTGCTAGCAGCTTAATTCCGGGGACTGAAGCTTTCTTT.

This chain joins TRBV5-1 and TRBJ1-4; TRBD1 is a possible D gene (5 bases). V lost 6 bases and J lost 8, with 14 bases in between. Germline V CDR1 and CDR2: SGHRS, YFSETQ. This CDR3 is 13 amino acids long. The CDR3 DNA sequence: TGCGCCAGCAAGAGGGCAGGGTACGAAAAACTGTTTTTT. This encodes CASKRAGYEKLFF.

J is TRBJ2-7 and V is TRBV2; 9 nucleotides agree with TRBD1. Per germline, CDR1 SNHLY and CDR2 FYNNEI. V was clipped by 6 bases and J by 6 bases; unmatched bases: 9. The CDR3 contains 14 residues. The CDR3 reads CASSVTGQGTEQYF. CDR3 nucleotide sequence: TGTGCCAGCAGCGTCACGGGACAGGGAACCGAGCAGTACTTC.

The chain carries TRBV7-9 and TRBJ2-5, with TRBD1 identical over 7 bases. CDR3 length: 15 amino acids. V lost 4 bases, J lost 4 bases, and 9 bases stayed unmatched. Germline V gives CDR1 SEHNR, CDR2 FQNEAQ (reference sequence). Here the CDR3 reads CASSSDRAMGETQYF. CDR3 DNA sequence: TGTGCCAGCAGCTCTGACAGGGCGATGGGAGAGACCCAGTACTTC.

CDR3: CASRATGGREQYF. DNA of the CDR3: TGTGCCAGCAGAGCGACAGGGGGTCGTGAGCAGTACTTC. This rearrangement joins TRBV12-3 or TRBV12-4 to TRBJ2-7, with TRBD1 matching over 9 bases. The CDR3 has 13 residues. V shed 6 bases, J shed 7 bases, and the junction held 7 bases outside the gene matches.

The genes are TRBV12-3 or TRBV12-4 and TRBJ1-1; D is unresolved. V was shortened by 6 bases and J by 1 base, with 9 bases between the two germline ends. The CDR3 has 13 amino acids. This CDR3 reads CASSGRGNTEAFF. As DNA, the CDR3 is TGTGCCAGCAGCGGTCGGGGGAACACTGAAGCTTTCTTT.

This chain links TRBV19 with TRBJ1-1; 7 nucleotides agree with TRBD1. The length of the CDR3 is 12 residues. Germline assignment: CDR1 LNHDA and CDR2 SQIVND (reference sequence). V trimming: 5 bases; J trimming: 7 bases; junction bases outside the gene matches: 4. DNA of the CDR3: TGTGCCAGTAGTTTGGGACAGATTGAAGCTTTCTTT. This translates into CASSLGQIEAFF. The whole variable domain, filled in from reference TRBV19 and TRBJ1-1, reads DGGITQSPKYLFRKEGQNVTLSCEQNLNHDAMYWYRQDPGQGLRLIYYSQIVNDFQKGDIAEGYSVSREKKESFPLTVTSAQKNPTAFYLCASSLGQIEAFFGQGTRLTVV.

The rearrangement joins TRBV28 to TRBJ2-7, with no clear D. The V end was cut by 6 bases, the J end by 0 bases, with 6 bases between. Per germline, CDR1 MDHEN and CDR2 SYDVKM. The CDR3 is 12 amino acids. The CDR3 reads CASRSSSYEQYF. In DNA, the CDR3 is TGTGCCAGCAGATCGAGCTCCTACGAGCAGTACTTC.

This clone is a singleton in its sample. Sequence at one end of the junction differs from germline and may be a read error. The chain has TRBV19 and TRBJ1-2, with D maybe TRBD1 (6 bases). This CDR3 is built from 12 residues. Germline assignment: CDR1 LNHDA and CDR2 SQIVND (reference sequence). CDR3 nucleotides: TGTGCCAGTAGCCTACCCGGGACAAGTCCGGCCTTC. Translating it yields CASSLPGTSPAF.

This clone rates as large. The CDR3 nucleotides are TGCGCCAGCAGCCAAGAGCGAACAGGCGATGGCTACACCTTC. Residues: CASSQERTGDGYTF. This chain joins TRBV4-1 and TRBJ1-2; TRBD1 is a possible D gene (5 bases). Per the germline V gene, CDR1 is MGHRA and CDR2 is YSYEKL. V lost 0 bases and J lost 6, with 11 bases in between. CDR3 size: 14 residues.

The gene calls are TRBV7-2 and TRBJ1-1; tentative D call: TRBD1 (6 bases). V gave up 2 bases and J gave up 2 bases, with 12 bases separating them. CDR1 and CDR2 (germline): SGHTA, FQGNSA. This CDR3 is built from 15 residues. The CDR3 DNA follows: TGTGCCAGCAGCTTAACGGGGGCTCAAAACACTGAAGCTTTCTTT. Its protein is CASSLTGAQNTEAFF.

The CDR3 region is CASSIGPGLNEKLFF. The CDR3 DNA follows: TGTGCCAGTAGTATAGGGCCGGGACTTAATGAAAAACTGTTTTTT. The rearrangement joins TRBV19 to TRBJ1-4; possible D gene TRBD1, 5 bases. Germline V gene sequence: CDR1 LNHDA, CDR2 SQIVND (reference sequence). V gave up 1 base and J gave up 4 bases, with 10 bases separating them. The CDR3 is made up of 15 amino acids.

The gene calls are TRBV5-1 and TRBJ1-2, with TRBD1 as a possible D gene (5 bases). CDR3 length: 11 residues. V lost 0 bases and J lost 9, with 6 bases in between. Germline CDR1 and CDR2: SGHRS and YFSETQ. This CDR3 is CASSLGQRYTF. CDR3 bases: TGCGCCAGCAGCTTGGGACAGCGCTACACCTTC.

The chain uses TRBV5-6 and TRBJ1-1; D gene uncertain. Deletions cut 1 base from V and 0 bases from J, with 1 base between. Germline loops: CDR1 SGHDT, CDR2 YYEEEE. The CDR3 totals 12 residues. CDR3 coding DNA: TGTGCCAGCAGCTTGATGAACACTGAAGCTTTCTTT. Translation gives CASSLMNTEAFF.

This clone was detected only a few times. Written as DNA, the CDR3 is TGTGCCAGCAGTTCCTCAGGGAACACTGAAGCTTTCTTT. This translates into CASSSSGNTEAFF. This chain connects TRBV12-3 or TRBV12-4 to TRBJ1-1; D is uncertain. V lost 4 bases to trimming and J lost 1 base, with 7 bases between them. The CDR3 covers 13 residues.

This chain connects TRBV27 to TRBJ1-4; D unclear. This CDR3 spans 16 amino acids. V was shortened by 4 bases and J by 3 bases, with 15 bases between the two germline ends. Germline assignment: CDR1 MNHEY and CDR2 SMNVEV (reference sequence). The CDR3 here is CASSSPGSAANEKLFF. The CDR3 DNA reads as TGTGCCAGCAGTTCCCCCGGGTCAGCCGCTAATGAAAAACTGTTTTTT.

This chain connects TRBV28 to TRBJ2-7, with D possibly being TRBD1 (6 bases). Germline V lookup: CDR1 MDHEN, CDR2 SYDVKM. V was cut by 10 bases and J by 1 base, with 14 bases left in between. The CDR3 totals 13 residues. This chain's CDR3 is CAINNRVSYEQYF. DNA for the CDR3: TGTGCCATCAATAACAGGGTTTCCTACGAGCAGTACTTC.

This clone was seen a single time. This sequence joins TRBV5-4 and TRBJ1-1, with 11 positions matching TRBD1. This CDR3 region has 16 residues. Per the germline V gene, CDR1 is SGHNT and CDR2 is YYREEE (reference sequence). The V segment lost 4 bases and the J segment 1 base; nucleotides outside the gene matches: 6. The CDR3 coding sequence is TGTGCCAGCAGCACGGGACAGGGGGTCGGGAACACTGAAGCTTTCTTT. Encoded protein: CASSTGQGVGNTEAFF.

The CDR3 spells CASSFPTDRKIYGYTF. The CDR3 DNA is TGTGCCAGCAGTTTTCCCACTGACAGGAAAATCTATGGCTACACCTTC. The chain joins TRBV27 to TRBJ1-2, with TRBD1 as a possible D gene (6 bases). Between the trimmed V and J ends, which lost 3 bases and 4 bases, there was a span of 18 bases. The CDR3 is 16 residues long. Germline-derived CDR1 and CDR2 are MNHEY and SMNVEV (reference sequence).

The CDR3 bases are TGTGCCAGCAGTGATGAAATTGGTACAAATGGCTACACCTTC. Residues: CASSDEIGTNGYTF. The gene calls are TRBV2 and TRBJ1-2; the D is unclear. CDR1 and CDR2 from the germline V gene are SNHLY and FYNNEI. CDR3 length equals 14 residues. V lost 3 bases and J 6 bases, leaving 14 bases between the germline ends.

CDR3: CASSSIMDRGRRSGNTIYF. The DNA of the CDR3 is TGTGCCAGCAGTTCGATTATGGACAGGGGGCGCCGTTCTGGAAACACCATATATTTT. This sequence joins TRBV28 and TRBJ1-3, with 11 bases lining up with TRBD1. Germline CDR1 is MDHEN and CDR2 is SYDVKM. The V gene end was trimmed by 4 bases and the J gene end by 1 base; junction bases not matched to a gene: 12. The CDR3 is 19 amino acids.

The chain carries TRBV24-1 and TRBJ2-7, with D possibly being TRBD2 (5 bases). CDR3 length: 15 residues. The germline gives CDR1 KGHDR, CDR2 SFDVKD. V was clipped by 3 bases and J by 4 bases, with 15 bases between them. CDR3: CATSDPGVEQYEQYF. The CDR3 DNA sequence: TGTGCCACCAGTGATCCCGGGGTAGAACAGTACGAGCAGTACTTC.